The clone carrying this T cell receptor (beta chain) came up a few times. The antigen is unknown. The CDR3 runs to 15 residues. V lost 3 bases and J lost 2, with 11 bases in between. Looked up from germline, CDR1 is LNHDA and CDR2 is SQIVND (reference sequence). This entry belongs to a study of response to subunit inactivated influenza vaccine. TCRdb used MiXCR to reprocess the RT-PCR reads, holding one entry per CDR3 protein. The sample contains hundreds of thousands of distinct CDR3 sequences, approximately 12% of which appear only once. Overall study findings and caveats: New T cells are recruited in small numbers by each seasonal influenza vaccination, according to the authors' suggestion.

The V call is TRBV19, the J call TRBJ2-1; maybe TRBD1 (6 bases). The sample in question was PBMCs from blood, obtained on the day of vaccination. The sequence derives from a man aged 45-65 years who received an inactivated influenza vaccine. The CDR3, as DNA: TGTGCCAGTAGTATCAGCCAGGGGACCTACAATGAGCAGTTCTTC. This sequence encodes CASSISQGTYNEQFF.